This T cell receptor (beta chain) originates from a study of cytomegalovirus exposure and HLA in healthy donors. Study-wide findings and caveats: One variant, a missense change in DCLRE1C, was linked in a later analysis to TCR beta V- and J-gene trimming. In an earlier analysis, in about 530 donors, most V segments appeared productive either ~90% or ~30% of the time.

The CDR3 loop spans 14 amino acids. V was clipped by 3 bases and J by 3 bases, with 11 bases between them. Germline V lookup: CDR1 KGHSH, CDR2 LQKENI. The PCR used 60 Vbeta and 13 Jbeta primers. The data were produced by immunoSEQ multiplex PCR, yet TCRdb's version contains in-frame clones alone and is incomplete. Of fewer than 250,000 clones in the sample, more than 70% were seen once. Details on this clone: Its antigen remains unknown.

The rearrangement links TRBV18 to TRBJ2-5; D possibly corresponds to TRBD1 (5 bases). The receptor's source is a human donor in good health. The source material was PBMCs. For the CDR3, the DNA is TGTGCCAGCTCACCTCGGCAGGGTGAAGAGACCCAGTACTTC. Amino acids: CASSPRQGEETQYF.